The source of this TCR beta chain is a study of metastatic and nonmetastatic thyroid tumors. From the PCR reads, TCRdb re-called clones with MiXCR. The sample has about 7,800 clones; roughly a quarter are singletons. The CDR3 has 14 amino acids. Between the trimmed V and J ends, which lost 5 bases and 4 bases, there was a span of 15 bases. Germline V gene lookup returns CDR1 SGHAT and CDR2 FQNNGV. Points on this clone: The antigen is unknown.

Study-level results: When malignant thyroid tumors were compared with benign nodules, TCR beta diversity was reportedly significantly higher in the malignant tumors. This held in both blood and tumor samples.

Not a single patient had been given any form of treatment at any point before undergoing thyroid surgery. The sequenced sample consisted of adjacent normal tissue. The clonotype was recovered from a female donor with papillary thyroid cancer or a benign thyroid nodule (not recorded which). Some clones in this sample may be carry-over from other donors' samples. This sequence joins TRBV11-2 and TRBJ2-7; D is unclear. The CDR3 DNA reads TGTGCCAGCAGCCCCGGGTCCGCCGGATACGAGCAGTACTTC. Protein product: CASSPGSAGYEQYF. The whole variable domain, filled in from reference TRBV11-2 and TRBJ2-7, reads EAGVAQSPRYKIIEKRQSVAFWCNPISGHATLYWYQQILGQGPKLLIQFQNNGVVDDSQLPKDRFSAERLKGVDSTLKIQPAKLEDSAVYLCASSPGSAGYEQYFGPGTRLTVT.